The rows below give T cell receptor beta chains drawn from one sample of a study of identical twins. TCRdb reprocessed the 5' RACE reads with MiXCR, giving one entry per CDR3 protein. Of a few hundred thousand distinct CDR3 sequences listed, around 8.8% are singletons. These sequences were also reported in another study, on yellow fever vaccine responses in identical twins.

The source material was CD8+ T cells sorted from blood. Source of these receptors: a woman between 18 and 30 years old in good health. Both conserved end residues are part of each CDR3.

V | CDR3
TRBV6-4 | CASSPWAGEASDGYTF
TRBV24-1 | CATSDLQGASFF
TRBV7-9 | CASSSRGGYEQYF
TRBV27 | CASSLTGSYEQYF
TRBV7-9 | CASSTRDRDYEQYF
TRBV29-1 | CSVVGGSYEQYF
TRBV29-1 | CSVDPYGQGINEQFF
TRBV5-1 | CASSSTRGPTGSYNEQFF
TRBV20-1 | CSASQGVEGQPQHF
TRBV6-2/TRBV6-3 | CASRIYNEQFF
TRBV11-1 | CASSFVFSRDFEGDEQFF
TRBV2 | CASSVGTEPYNEQFF
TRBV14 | CASSSLAGDHNEQFF
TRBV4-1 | CASARLAGEQETQYF
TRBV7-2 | CASRSGAAYEQYF
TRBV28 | CASGSHRPGQGARGTEAFF
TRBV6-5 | CASSYVLNHGELFF
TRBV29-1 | CSVDLAGGGYEQFF
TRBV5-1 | CASSLRTGSYEQYF
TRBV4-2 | CASSQAGGGEQYF
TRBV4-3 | CASSPGPPYEQYF
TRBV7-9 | CASSPGQSPSTDTQYF
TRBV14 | CASSQDLRNPSGRGGFSSYEQYF
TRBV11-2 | CASSLIPTRTDTQYF
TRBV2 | CASSGRGQGYADTQYF
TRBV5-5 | CASSFTLSSYNEQFF
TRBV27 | CASSPPWGGAVREQYF
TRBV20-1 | CSAPTSGSSYEQYF
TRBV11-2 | CASSYGQHQETQYF
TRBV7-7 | CASSKDGSSYEQYF
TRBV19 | CASSIGSGGNYNEQFF
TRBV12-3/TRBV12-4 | CASSSPGTLEQFF
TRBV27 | CASSLLVRRDNNEQFF
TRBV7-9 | CASSVHLAGVDEQFF
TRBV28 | CASSSRGERLSSYNEQFF
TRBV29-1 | CSVGDGYNEQFF
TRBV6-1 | CASSVSGRGPYEQYF